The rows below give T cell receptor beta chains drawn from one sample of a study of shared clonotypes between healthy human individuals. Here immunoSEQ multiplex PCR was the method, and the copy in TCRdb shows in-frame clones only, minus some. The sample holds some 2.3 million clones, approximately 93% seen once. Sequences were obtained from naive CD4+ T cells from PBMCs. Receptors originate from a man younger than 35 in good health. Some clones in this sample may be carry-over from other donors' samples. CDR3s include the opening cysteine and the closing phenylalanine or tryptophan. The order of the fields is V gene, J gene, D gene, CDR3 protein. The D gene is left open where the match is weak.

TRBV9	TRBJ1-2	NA	CASSRTGANYGYTF
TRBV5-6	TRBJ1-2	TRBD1	CASSSTDRGYGYTF
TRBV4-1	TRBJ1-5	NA	CASSQDSRARRGNQPQHF
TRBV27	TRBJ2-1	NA	CASTLSRADNEQFF
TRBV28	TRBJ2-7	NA	CASSLRASYEQYF
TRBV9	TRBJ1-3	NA	CASSAQILSSGNTIYF
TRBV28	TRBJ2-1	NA	CASSPTRSFNNEQFF
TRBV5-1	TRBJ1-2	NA	CASSLGVEGGYGYTF
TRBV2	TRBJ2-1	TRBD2	CASTGLAGGRFF
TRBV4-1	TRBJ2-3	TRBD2	CASRTAGGGTDTQYF
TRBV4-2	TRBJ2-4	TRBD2	CASSQDRGRAPGEYF
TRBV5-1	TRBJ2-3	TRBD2	CASSPGTSGSHTDTQYF
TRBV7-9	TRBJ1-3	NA	CASSLMTDTIYF
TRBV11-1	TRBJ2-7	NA	CASSLDGTYEQYF
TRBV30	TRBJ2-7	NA	CAWTDWARGEQYF
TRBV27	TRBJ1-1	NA	CASKNSYTEAFF
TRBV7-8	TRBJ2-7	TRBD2	CASSLETAGSVEQYF
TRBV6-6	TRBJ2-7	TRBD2	CASSLAGRVYEQYF
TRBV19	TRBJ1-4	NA	CASSIRPGPNEKLFF
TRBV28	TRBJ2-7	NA	CASSFQQKYDEQYF
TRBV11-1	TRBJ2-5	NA	CASQQERGYQETQYF
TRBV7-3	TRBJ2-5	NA	CASSFTGGQETQYF
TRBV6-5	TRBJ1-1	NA	CASRDANFLAAFF
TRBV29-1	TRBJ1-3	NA	CSVGGPSLGNTIYF
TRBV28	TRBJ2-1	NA	CASSLPAGGAVYNEQFF
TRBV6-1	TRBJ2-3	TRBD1	CASSEVQGAEDTQYF
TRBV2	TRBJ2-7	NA	CASSVSHEQYF
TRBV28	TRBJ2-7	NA	CASSYSYEQYF